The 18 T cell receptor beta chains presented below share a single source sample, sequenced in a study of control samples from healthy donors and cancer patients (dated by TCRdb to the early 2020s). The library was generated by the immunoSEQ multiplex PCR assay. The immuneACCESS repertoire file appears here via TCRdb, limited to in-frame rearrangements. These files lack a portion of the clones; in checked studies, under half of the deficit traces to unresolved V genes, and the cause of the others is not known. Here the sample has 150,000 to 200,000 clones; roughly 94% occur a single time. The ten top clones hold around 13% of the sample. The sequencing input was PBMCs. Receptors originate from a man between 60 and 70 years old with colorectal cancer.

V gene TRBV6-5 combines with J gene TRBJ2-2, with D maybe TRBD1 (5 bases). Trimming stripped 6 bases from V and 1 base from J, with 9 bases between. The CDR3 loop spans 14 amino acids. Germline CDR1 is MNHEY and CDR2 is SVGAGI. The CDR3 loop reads CASSRAGNTGELFF. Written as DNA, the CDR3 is TGTGCCAGCAGCAGGGCAGGGAACACCGGGGAGCTGTTTTTT.

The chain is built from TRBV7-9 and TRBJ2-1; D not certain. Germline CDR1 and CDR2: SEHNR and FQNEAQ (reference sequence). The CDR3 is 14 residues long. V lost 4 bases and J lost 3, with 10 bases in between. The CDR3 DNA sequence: TGTGCCAGCAGCTACCGGGCCGTCTACAATGAGCAGTTCTTC. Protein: CASSYRAVYNEQFF. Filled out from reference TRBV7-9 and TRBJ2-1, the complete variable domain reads DTGVSQNPRHKITKRGQNVTFRCDPISEHNRLYWYRQTLGQGPEFLTYFQNEAQLEKSRLLSDRFSAERPKGSFSTLEIQRTEQGDSAMYLCASSYRAVYNEQFFGPGTRLTVL.

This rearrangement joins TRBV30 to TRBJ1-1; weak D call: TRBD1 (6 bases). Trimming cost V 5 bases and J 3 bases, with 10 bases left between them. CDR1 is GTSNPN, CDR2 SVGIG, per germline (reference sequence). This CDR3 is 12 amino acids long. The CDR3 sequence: CAWSGTHTEAFF. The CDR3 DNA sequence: TGTGCCTGGTCCGGGACACACACTGAAGCTTTCTTT.

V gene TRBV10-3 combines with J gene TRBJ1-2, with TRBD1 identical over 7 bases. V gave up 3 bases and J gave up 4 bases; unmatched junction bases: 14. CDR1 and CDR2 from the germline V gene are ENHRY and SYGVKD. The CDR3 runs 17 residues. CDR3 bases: TGTGCCATCAGTGACCCACCTTCGCTAGGGGGCGGCTATGGCTACACCTTC. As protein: CAISDPPSLGGGYGYTF.

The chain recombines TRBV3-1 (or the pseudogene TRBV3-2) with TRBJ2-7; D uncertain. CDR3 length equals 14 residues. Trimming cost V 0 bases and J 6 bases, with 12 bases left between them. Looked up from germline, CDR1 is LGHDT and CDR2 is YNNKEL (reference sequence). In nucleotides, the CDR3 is TGTGCCAGCAGCCAAGAGGGCAGAGTGGCCGAGCAGTACTTC. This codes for CASSQEGRVAEQYF.

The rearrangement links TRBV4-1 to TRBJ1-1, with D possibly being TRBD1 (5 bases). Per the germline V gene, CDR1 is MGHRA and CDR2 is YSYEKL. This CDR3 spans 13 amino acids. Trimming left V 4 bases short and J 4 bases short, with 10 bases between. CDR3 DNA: TGCGCCAGCAGCCGGGACCCCGGCACTGAAGCTTTCTTT. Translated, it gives CASSRDPGTEAFF.

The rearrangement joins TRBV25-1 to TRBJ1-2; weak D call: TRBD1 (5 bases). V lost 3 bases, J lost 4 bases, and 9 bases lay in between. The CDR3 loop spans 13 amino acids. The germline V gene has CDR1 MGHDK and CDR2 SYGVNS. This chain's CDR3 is CASSDGTAYGYTF. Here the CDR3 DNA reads TGTGCCAGCAGTGACGGGACGGCCTATGGCTACACCTTC.

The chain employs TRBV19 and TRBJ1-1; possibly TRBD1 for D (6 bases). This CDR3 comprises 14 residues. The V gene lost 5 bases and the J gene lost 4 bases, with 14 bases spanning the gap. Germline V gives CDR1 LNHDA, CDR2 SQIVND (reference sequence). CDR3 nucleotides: TGTGCCAGTAGTCCCCAGGGACACCCCACTGAAGCTTTCTTT. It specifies CASSPQGHPTEAFF. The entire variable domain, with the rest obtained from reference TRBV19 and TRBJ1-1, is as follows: DGGITQSPKYLFRKEGQNVTLSCEQNLNHDAMYWYRQDPGQGLRLIYYSQIVNDFQKGDIAEGYSVSREKKESFPLTVTSAQKNPTAFYLCASSPQGHPTEAFFGQGTRLTVV.

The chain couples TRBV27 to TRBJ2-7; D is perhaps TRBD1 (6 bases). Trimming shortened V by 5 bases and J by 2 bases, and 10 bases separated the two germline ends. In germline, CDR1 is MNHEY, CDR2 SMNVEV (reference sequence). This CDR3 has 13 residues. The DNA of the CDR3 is TGTGCCAGCAGTAGAACAGGGACCTACGAGCAGTACTTC. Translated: CASSRTGTYEQYF.

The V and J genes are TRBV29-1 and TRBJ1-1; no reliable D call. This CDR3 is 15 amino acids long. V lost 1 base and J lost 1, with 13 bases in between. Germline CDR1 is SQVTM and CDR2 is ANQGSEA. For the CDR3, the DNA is TGCAGCGTTGAAGTTCCCGGCCTAGGGAACACTGAAGCTTTCTTT. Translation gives CSVEVPGLGNTEAFF.

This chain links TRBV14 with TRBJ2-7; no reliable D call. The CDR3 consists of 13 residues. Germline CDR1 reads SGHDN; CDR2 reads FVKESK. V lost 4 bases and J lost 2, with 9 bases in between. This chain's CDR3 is CASSRENTYEQYF. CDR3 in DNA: TGTGCCAGCAGCCGTGAGAACACCTACGAGCAGTACTTC. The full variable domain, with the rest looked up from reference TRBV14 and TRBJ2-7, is EAGVTQFPSHSVIEKGQTVTLRCDPISGHDNLYWYRRVMGKEIKFLLHFVKESKQDESGMPNNRFLAERTGGTYSTLKVQPAELEDSGVYFCASSRENTYEQYFGPGTRLTVT.

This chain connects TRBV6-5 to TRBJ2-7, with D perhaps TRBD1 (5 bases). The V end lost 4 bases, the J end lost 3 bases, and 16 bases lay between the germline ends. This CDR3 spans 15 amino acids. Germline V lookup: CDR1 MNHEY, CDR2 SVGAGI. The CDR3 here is CASSSGPPGNYEQYF. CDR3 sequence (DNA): TGTGCCAGCAGTTCTGGGCCTCCAGGGAACTACGAGCAGTACTTC.

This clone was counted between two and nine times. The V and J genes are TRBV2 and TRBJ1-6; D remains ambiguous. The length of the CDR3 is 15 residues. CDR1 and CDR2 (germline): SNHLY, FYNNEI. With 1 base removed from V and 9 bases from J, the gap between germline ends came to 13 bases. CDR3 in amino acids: CASSEEAGRGSPLHF. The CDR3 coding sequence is TGTGCCAGCAGTGAAGAGGCCGGGCGGGGTTCACCCCTCCACTTT.

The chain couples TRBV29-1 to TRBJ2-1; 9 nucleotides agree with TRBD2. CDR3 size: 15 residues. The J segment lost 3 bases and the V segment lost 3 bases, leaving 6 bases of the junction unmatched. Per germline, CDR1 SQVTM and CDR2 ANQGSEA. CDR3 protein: CSVDYSGGFYNEQFF. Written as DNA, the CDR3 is TGCAGCGTTGATTATAGCGGGGGTTTCTACAATGAGCAGTTCTTC.

Here the CDR3 reads CASSVGGRGPDGYTF. The CDR3 nucleotides are TGTGCCAGCAGCGTAGGAGGGAGGGGTCCGGATGGCTACACCTTC. The J gene is TRBJ1-2, the V gene TRBV9, with a weak D call TRBD1 (5 bases). CDR1 is SGDLS, CDR2 YYNGEE, per germline. V dropped 0 bases and J dropped 6 bases, with 15 bases sitting between them. CDR3 length: 15 amino acids.

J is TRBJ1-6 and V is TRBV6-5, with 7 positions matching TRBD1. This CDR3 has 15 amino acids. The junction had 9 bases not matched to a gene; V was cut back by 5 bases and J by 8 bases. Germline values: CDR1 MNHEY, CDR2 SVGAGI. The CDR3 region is CASSRTTGPDSPLHF. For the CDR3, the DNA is TGTGCCAGCAGTCGGACGACAGGGCCGGATTCACCCCTCCACTTT.

The CDR3 reads CASSPSSGGAPGELFF. The CDR3 coding sequence is TGTGCCAGCAGCCCTTCTAGCGGGGGGGCCCCCGGGGAGCTGTTTTTT. The chain links TRBV4-2 to TRBJ2-2, with 12 positions matching TRBD2. This CDR3 spans 16 amino acids. Trimming removed 4 bases from V and 6 bases from J; junction bases left unmatched: 6. Germline V lookup: CDR1 LGHNA, CDR2 YNFKEQ.

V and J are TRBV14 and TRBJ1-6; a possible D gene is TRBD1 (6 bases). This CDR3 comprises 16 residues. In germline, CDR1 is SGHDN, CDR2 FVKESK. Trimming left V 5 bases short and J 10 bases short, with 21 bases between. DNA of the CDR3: TGTGCCAGCAGCTTCTTCTGGGACATGAGGGAATCACCCCTCCACTTT. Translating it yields CASSFFWDMRESPLHF.